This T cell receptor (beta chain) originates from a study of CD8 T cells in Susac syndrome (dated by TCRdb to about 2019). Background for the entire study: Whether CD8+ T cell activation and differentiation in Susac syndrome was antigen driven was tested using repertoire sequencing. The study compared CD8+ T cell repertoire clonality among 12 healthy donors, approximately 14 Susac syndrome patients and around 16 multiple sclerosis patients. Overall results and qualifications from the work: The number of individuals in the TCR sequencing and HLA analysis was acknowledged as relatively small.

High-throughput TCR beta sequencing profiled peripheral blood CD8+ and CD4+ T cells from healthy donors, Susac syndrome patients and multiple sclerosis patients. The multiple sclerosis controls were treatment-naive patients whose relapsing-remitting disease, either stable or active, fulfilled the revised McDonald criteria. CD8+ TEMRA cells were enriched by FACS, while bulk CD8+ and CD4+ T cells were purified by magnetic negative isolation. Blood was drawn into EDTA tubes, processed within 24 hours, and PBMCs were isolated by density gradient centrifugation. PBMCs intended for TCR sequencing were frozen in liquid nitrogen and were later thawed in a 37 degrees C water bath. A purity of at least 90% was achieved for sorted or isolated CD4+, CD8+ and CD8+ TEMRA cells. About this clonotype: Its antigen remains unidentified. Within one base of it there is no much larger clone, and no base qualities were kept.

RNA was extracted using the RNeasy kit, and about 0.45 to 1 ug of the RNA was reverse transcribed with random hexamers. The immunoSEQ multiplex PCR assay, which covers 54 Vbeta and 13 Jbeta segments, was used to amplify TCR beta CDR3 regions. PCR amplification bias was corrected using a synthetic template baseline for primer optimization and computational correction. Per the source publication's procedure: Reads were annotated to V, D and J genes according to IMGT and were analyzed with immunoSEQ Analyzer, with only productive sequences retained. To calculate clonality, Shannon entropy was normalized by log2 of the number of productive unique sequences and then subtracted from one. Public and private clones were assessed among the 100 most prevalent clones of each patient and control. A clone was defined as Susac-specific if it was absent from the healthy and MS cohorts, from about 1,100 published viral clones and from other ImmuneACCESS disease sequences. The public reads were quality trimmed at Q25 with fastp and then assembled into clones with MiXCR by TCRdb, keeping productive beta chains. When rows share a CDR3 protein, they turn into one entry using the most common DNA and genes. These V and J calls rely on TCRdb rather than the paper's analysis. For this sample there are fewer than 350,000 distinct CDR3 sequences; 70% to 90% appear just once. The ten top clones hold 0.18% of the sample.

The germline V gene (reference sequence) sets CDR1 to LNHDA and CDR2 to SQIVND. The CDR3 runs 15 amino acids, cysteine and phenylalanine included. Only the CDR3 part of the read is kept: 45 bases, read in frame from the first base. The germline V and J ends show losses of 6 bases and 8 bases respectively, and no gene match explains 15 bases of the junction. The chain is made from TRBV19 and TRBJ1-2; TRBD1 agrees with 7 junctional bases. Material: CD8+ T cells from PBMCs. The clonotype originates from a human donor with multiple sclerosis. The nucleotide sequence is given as TGTGCCAGTAGGCCAGCGGGACAGTCCTTGACGGGCTACACCTTC. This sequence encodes CASRPAGQSLTGYTF.